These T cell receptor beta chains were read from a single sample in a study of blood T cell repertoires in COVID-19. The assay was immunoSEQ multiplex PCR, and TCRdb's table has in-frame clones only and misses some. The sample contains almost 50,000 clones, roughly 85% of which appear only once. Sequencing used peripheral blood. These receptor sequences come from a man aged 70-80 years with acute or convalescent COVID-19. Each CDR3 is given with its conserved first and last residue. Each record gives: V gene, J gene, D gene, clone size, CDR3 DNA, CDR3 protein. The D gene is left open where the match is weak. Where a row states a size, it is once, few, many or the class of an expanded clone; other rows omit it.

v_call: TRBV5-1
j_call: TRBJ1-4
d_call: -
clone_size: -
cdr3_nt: TGCGCCAGCAGCTCGGACACCGGTAATGAAAAACTGTTTTTT
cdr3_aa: CASSSDTGNEKLFF

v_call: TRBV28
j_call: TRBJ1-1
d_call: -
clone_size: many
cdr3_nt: TGTGCTCTAACCCCAGGACAGTCGAACACTGAAGCTTTCTTT
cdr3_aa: CALTPGQSNTEAFF

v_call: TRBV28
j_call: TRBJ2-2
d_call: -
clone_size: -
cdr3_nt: TGTGCCAGCAGTTTCAGGGGAGCGGGGAGCACCGGGGAGCTGTTTTTT
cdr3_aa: CASSFRGAGSTGELFF

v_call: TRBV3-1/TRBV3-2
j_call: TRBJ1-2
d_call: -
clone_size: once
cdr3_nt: TGTGCCAGCAGCCAAGGGCTGAACCGTGGCTACACCTTC
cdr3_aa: CASSQGLNRGYTF

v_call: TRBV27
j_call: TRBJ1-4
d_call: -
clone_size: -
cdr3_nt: TGTGCCAGCAGTTTCTCGGGATATGAAAAACTGTTTTTT
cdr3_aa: CASSFSGYEKLFF

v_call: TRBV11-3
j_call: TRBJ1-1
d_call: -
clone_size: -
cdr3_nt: TGTGCCAGCAGCTTAGCGGGGAACACTGAAGCTTTCTTT
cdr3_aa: CASSLAGNTEAFF

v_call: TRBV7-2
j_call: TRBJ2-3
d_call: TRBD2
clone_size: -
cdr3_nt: TGTGCCAGCAGCTTACGGCGGGAGGGCCGGTATACGCAGTATTTT
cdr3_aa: CASSLRREGRYTQYF

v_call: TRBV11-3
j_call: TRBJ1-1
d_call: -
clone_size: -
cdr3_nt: TGTGCCAGCAGCCCCAGGGGCCGGAACACTGAAGCTTTCTTT
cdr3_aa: CASSPRGRNTEAFF

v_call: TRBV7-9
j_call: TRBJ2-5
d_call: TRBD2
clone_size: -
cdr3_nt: TGTGCCAGCAGCTTAGTAACGGGAGGGCCTGAGACCCAGTACTTC
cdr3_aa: CASSLVTGGPETQYF

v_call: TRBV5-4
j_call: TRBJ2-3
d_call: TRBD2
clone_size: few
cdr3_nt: TGTGCCAGCAGCTTGGCTAGCGGCCGCACAGATACGCAGTATTTT
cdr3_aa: CASSLASGRTDTQYF

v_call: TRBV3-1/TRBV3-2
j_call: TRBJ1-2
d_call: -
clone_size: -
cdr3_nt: TGTGCCAGCAGCCAGTGGGAGATCGGTGGCTACACCTTC
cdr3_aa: CASSQWEIGGYTF

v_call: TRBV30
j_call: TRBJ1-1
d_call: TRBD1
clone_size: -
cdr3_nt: TGTGCCTGGAGCGAAACAGGGGTCCACACTGAAGCTTTCTTT
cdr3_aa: CAWSETGVHTEAFF

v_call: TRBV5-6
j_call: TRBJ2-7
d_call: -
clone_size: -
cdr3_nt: TGTGCCAGCACGAAAAGACAGAACTACGTGCAGCAGTACTTC
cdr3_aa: CASTKRQNYVQQYF

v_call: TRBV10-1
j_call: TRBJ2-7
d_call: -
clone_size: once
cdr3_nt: TGCGCCAGCAGTGTAAGCGTGGACAACCCCCCCTACGAGCAGTACTTC
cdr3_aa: CASSVSVDNPPYEQYF

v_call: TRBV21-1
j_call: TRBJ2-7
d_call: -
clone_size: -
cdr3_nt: TGTGCCAGCAGCATATCAGGGACAGGGTTTTTCTACGAGCAGTACTTC
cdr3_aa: CASSISGTGFFYEQYF

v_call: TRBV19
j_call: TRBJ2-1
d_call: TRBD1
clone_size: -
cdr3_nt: TGTGCCAGTAGTATAGAGTGGGACAGTTTAAACCCAAGCTCCTACAATGAGCAGTTCTTC
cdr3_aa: CASSIEWDSLNPSSYNEQFF

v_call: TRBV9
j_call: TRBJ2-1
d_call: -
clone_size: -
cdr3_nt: TGTGCCAGCAGCCCTTTAGCCTCCTACAATGAGCAGTTCTTC
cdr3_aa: CASSPLASYNEQFF

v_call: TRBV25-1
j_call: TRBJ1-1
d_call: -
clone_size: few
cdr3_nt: TGTGCCAGCAGTGAAGGGCACGAAGCTTTCTTT
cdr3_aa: CASSEGHEAFF

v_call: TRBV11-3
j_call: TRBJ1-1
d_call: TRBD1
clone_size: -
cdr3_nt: TGTGCCAGCAGCCCACGACAGGGAGATGTGGGTGAAGCTTTCTTT
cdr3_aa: CASSPRQGDVGEAFF

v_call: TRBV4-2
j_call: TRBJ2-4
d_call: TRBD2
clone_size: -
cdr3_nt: TGTGCCAGCAGCCAAGATCTAGCGGGAGGCACCCAAAACATTCAGTACTTC
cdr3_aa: CASSQDLAGGTQNIQYF

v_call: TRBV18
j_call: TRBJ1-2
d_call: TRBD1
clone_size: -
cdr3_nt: TGTGCCAGCTCATTCGACAGGGAAGGAGATGGCTACACCTTC
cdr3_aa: CASSFDREGDGYTF

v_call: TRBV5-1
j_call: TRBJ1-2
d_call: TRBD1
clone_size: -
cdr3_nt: TGCGCCAGCAGCCTAGAGACAGGGTCACATGGCTACACCTTC
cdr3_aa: CASSLETGSHGYTF

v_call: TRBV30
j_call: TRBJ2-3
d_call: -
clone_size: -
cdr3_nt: TGTGCCTGGACCCCCCCGGTGACAGATACGCAGTATTTT
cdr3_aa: CAWTPPVTDTQYF

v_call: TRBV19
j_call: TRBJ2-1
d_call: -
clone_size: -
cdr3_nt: TGTGCCAGTAGTGGGGCTGGAGTCGGGTATGAGCAGTTCTTC
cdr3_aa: CASSGAGVGYEQFF

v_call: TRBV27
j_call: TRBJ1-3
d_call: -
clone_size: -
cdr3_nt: TGTGCCAGCAGTCACGACAGCAGCTCTGGAAACACCATATATTTT
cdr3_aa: CASSHDSSSGNTIYF

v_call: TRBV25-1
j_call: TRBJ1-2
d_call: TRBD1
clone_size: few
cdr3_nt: TGTGCCATCGCAGGACAGGGGAAAAGGTTCGTTGGCTACACCTTC
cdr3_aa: CAIAGQGKRFVGYTF

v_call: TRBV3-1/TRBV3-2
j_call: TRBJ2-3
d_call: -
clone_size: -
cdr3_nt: TGTGCCAGCAGCCTATACACAGATACGCAGTATTTT
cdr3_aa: CASSLYTDTQYF

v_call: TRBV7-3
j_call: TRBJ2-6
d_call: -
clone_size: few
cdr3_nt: TGTGCCAGCAGGCAGACTGGGGCCAACGTCCTGACTTTC
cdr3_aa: CASRQTGANVLTF

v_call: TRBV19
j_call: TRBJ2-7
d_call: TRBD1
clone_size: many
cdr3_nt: TGTGCCAGTAGTAGGGACAGCTCCTACGAGCAGTACTTC
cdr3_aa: CASSRDSSYEQYF